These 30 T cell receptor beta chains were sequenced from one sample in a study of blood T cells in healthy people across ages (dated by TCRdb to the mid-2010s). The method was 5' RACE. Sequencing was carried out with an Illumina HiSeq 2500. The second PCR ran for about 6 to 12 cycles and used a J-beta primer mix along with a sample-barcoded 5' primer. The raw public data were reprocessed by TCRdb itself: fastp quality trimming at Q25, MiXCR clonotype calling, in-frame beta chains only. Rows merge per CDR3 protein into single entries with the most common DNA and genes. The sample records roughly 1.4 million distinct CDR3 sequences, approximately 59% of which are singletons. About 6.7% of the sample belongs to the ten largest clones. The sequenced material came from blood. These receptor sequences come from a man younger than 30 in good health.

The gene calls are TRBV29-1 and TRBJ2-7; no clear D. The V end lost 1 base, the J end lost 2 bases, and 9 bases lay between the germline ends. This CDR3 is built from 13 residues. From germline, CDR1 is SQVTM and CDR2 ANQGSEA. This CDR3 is CSVEARLPYEQYF. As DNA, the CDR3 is TGCAGCGTTGAAGCCAGACTCCCCTACGAGCAGTACTTC.

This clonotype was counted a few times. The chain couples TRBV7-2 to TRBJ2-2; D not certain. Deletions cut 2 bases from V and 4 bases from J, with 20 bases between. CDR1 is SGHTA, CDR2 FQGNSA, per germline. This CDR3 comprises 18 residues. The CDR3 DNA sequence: TGTGCCAGCAGCTTATACGCCCCCCTCCCAGCCACCACCGGGGAGCTGTTTTTT. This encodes CASSLYAPLPATTGELFF. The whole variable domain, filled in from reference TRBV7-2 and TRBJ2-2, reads GAGVSQSPSNKVTEKGKDVELRCDPISGHTALYWYRQSLGQGLEFLIYFQGNSAPDKSGLPSDRFSAERTGGSVSTLTIQRTQQEDSAVYLCASSLYAPLPATTGELFFGEGSRLTVL.

The CDR3 DNA reads as TGTGCCAGCCGTCCGGGACAAACGAACGAGCAGTACTTC. This encodes CASRPGQTNEQYF. The chain carries TRBV2 and TRBJ2-7, with D possibly TRBD1 on 6 matching bases. Germline-derived CDR1 and CDR2 are SNHLY and FYNNEI. V was pared by 8 bases and J by 5 bases, with 16 bases between. The length of the CDR3 is 13 residues.

The CDR3 DNA reads as TGTGCCAGCAGCCCAGGCGGAACTCCAACTAATGAAAAACTGTTTTTT. This gives the protein CASSPGGTPTNEKLFF. The chain couples TRBV12-3 or TRBV12-4 to TRBJ1-4, with D hard to call. The V end was cut by 6 bases, the J end by 0 bases, with 14 bases between. This CDR3 has 16 amino acids.

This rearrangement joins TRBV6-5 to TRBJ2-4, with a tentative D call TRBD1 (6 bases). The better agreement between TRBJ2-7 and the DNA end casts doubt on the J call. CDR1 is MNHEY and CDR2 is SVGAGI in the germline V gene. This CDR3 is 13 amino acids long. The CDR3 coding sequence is TGTGCCAGCAGGGGGGCAGTGACTCACGAGCAGTACTTC. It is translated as CASRGAVTHEQYF.

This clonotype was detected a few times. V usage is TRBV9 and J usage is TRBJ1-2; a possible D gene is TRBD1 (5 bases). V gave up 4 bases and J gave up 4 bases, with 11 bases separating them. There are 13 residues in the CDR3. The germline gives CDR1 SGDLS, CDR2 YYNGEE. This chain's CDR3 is CASSPEGVYGYTF. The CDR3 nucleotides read TGTGCCAGCAGCCCTGAAGGGGTCTATGGCTACACCTTC.

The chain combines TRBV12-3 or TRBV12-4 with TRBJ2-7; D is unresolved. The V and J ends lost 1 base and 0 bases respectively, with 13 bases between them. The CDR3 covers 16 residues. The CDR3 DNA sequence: TGTGCCAGCAGTTTAGATAGGCCCTCGATCTCCTACGAGCAGTACTTC. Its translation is CASSLDRPSISYEQYF.

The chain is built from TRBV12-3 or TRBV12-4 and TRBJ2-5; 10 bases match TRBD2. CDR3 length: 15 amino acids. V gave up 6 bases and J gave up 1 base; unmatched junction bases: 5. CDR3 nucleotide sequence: TGTGCCAGCAGCAATGGACTAGCGGTCCAAGAGACCCAGTACTTC. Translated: CASSNGLAVQETQYF.

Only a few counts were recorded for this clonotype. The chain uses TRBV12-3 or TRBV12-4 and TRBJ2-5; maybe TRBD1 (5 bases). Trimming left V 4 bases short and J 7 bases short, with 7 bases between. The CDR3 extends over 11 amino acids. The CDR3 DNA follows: TGTGCCAGCAGTTCCCAGGGGACCCAGTACTTC. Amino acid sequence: CASSSQGTQYF.

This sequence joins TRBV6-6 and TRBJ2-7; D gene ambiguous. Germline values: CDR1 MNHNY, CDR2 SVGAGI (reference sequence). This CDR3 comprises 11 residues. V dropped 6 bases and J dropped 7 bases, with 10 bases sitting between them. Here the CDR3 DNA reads TGTGCCAGCAGCCCCTTAATGGAGCAGTACTTC. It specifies CASSPLMEQYF.

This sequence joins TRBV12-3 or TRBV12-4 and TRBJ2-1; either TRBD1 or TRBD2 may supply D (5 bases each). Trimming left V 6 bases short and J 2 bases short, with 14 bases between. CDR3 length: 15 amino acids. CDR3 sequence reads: CASRAGTVTYNEQFF. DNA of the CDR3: TGTGCCAGCAGGGCCGGGACGGTTACCTACAATGAGCAGTTCTTC.

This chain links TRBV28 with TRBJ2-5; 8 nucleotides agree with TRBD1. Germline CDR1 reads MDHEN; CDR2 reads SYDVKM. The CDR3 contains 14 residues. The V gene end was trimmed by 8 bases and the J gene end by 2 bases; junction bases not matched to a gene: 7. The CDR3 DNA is TGTGCCAGCCTCTCGGACAGGGCACAAGAGACCCAGTACTTC. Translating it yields CASLSDRAQETQYF.

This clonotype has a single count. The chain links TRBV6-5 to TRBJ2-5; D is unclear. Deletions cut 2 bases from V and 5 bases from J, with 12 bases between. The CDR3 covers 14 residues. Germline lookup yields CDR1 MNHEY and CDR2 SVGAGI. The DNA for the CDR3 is TGTGCCAGCAGTTACGGTTTGGGTTCGGAGACCCAGTACTTC. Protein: CASSYGLGSETQYF.

The CDR3 here is CASSFVPTDTQYF. CDR3 DNA: TGTGCCAGCAGTTTCGTTCCCACAGATACGCAGTATTTT. The chain carries TRBV12-3 or TRBV12-4 and TRBJ2-3; D is ambiguous. The CDR3 consists of 13 residues. The V end was cut by 3 bases, the J end by 2 bases, with 6 bases between.

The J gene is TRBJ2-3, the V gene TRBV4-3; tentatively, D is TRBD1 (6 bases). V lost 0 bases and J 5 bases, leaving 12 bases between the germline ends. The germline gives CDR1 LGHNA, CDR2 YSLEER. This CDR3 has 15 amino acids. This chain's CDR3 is CASSQDGQQGDTQYF. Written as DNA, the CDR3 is TGCGCCAGCAGCCAAGATGGCCAACAGGGAGATACGCAGTATTTT.

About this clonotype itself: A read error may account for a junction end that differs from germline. The CDR3 sequence is CASPLPAHEKLFF. DNA of the CDR3: TGTGCCAGCCCTTTGCCAGCGCATGAGAAACTGTTTTTT. This chain uses TRBV27 with TRBJ1-4; D unresolved. Germline CDR1 reads MNHEY; CDR2 reads SMNVEV (reference sequence). This CDR3 region has 13 residues.

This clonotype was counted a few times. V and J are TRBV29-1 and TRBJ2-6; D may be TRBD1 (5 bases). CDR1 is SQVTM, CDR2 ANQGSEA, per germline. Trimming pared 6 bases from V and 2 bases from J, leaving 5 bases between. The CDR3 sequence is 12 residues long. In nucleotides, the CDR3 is TGCAGCGTGGGGCCTGGGGCCAACGTCCTGACTTTC. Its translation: CSVGPGANVLTF.

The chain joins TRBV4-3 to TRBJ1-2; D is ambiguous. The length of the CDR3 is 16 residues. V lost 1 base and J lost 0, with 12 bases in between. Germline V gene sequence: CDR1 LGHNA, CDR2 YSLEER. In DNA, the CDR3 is TGCGCCAGCAGCCAAGTTGCAGCCCTAGCTAACTATGGCTACACCTTC. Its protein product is CASSQVAALANYGYTF.

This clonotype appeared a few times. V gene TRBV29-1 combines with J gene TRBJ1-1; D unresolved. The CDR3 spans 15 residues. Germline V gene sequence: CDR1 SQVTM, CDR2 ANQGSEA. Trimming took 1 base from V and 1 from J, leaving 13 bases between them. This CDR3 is CSVEGSLEGNTEAFF. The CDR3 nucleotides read TGCAGCGTTGAAGGCTCCCTCGAGGGGAACACTGAAGCTTTCTTT.

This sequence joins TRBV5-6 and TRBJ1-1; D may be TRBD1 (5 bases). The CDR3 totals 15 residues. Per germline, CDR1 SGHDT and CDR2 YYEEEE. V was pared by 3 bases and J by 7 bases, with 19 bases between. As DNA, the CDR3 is TGTGCCAGCAGCTCCGGACCCAGGTGGGGCAGTGAAGCTTTCTTT. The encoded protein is CASSSGPRWGSEAFF.

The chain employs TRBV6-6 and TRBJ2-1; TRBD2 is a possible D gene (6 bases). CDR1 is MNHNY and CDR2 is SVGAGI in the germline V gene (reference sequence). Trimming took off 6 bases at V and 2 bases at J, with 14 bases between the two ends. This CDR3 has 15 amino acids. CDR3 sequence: CASREVAETYNEQFF. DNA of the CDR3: TGTGCCAGCAGAGAAGTAGCGGAAACCTACAATGAGCAGTTCTTC.

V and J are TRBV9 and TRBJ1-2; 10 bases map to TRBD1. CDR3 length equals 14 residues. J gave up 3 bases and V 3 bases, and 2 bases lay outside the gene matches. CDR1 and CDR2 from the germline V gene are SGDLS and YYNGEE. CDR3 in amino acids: CASSAGTGDYGYTF. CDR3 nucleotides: TGTGCCAGCAGCGCAGGGACAGGGGACTATGGCTACACCTTC.

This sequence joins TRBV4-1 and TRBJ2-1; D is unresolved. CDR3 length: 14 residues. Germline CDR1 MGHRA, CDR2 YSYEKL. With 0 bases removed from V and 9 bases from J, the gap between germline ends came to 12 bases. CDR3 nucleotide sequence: TGCGCCAGCAGCCAAGATCCCTCTTCAAGTGAGCAGTTCTTC. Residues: CASSQDPSSSEQFF.

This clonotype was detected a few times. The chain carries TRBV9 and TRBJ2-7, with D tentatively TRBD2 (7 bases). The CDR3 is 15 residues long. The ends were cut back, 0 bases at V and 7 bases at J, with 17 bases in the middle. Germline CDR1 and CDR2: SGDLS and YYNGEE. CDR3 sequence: CASSVAGGAFHEQYF. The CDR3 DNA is TGTGCCAGCAGCGTAGCGGGGGGCGCGTTCCATGAGCAGTACTTC.

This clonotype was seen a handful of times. CDR3: CSVGLSYGKTGELFF. CDR3 DNA sequence: TGCAGCGTTGGTCTAAGTTATGGGAAGACCGGGGAGCTGTTTTTT. The chain couples TRBV29-1 to TRBJ2-2; D not resolved. Trimming removed 4 bases at V and 5 bases at J, with 17 bases between. Germline-derived CDR1 and CDR2 are SQVTM and ANQGSEA. The CDR3 is made up of 15 amino acids.

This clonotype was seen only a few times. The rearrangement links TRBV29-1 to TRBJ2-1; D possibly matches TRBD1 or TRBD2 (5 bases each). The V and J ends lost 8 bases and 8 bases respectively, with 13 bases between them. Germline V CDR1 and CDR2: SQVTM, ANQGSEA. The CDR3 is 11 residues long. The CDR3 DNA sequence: TGCAGCTGCGTACGGGGCTATGAGCAGTTCTTC. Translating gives CSCVRGYEQFF.

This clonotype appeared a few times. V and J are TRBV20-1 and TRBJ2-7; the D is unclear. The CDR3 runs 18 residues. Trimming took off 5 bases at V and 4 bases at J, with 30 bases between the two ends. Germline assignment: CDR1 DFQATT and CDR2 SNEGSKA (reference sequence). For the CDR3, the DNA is TGCAGTGCTCTGCCAGCTGCGCCCCTCCTGGAGTCCCTTTACGAGCAGTACTTC. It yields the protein CSALPAAPLLESLYEQYF.

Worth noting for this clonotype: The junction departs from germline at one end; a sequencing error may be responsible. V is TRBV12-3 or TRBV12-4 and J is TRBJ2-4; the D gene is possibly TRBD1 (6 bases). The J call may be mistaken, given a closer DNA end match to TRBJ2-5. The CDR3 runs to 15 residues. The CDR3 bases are TGTGCCAACAGTGCCGTCCGGGACAACCAAGAGACCCAGTACTTC. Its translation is CANSAVRDNQETQYF.

The CDR3 DNA follows: TGCAGCGTTGAAGAGGGGGCGCGGGCAAGGATCCAGTACTTC. Translated, it gives CSVEEGARARIQYF. The chain is built from TRBV29-1 and TRBJ2-5; D might be TRBD1 (6 bases). The germline V and J ends were trimmed by 0 bases and 10 bases, with 18 bases remaining between them. Germline V gene sequence: CDR1 SQVTM, CDR2 ANQGSEA. The CDR3 is 14 residues long. The full variable domain, rest sourced from reference TRBV29-1 and TRBJ2-5, is SAVISQKPSRDICQRGTSLTIQCQVDSQVTMMFWYRQQPGQSLTLIATANQGSEATYESGFVIDKFPISRPNLTFSTLTVSNMSPEDSSIYLCSVEEGARARIQYFGPGTRLLVL.

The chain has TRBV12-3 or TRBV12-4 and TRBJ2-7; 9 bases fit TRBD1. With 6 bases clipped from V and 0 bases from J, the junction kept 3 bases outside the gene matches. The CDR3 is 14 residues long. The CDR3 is CASSRDRASYEQYF. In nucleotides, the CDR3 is TGTGCCAGCAGCCGGGACAGGGCCTCCTACGAGCAGTACTTC.